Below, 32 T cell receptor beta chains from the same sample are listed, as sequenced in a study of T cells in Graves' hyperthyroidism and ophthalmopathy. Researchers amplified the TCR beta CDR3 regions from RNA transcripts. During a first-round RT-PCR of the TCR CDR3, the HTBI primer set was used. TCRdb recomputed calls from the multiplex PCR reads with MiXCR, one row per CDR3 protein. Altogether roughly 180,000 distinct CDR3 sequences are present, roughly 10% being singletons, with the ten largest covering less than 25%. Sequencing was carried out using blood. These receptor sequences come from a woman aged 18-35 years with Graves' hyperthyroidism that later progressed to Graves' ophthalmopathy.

This CDR3 is CASSEWVENQPQHF. The CDR3 DNA follows: TGTGCCAGCAGTGAATGGGTTGAGAATCAGCCCCAGCATTTT. The chain combines TRBV6-1 with TRBJ1-5; D is uncertain. V lost 2 bases and J lost 4, with 9 bases in between. The CDR3 runs 14 residues. Per the germline V gene, CDR1 is MNHNS and CDR2 is SASEGT.

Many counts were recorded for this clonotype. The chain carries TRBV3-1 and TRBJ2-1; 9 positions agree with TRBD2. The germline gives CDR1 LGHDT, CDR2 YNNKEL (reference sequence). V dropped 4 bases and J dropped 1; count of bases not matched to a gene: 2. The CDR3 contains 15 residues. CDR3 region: CASSPTSGSYNEQFF. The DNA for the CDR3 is TGTGCCAGCAGCCCGACTAGCGGATCCTACAATGAGCAGTTCTTC.

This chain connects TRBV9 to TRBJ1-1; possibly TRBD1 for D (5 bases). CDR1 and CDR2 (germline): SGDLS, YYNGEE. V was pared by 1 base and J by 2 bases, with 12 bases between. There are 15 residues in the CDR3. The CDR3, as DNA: TGTGCCAGCAGCGTATTAGGTGGGACTAACACTGAAGCTTTCTTT. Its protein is CASSVLGGTNTEAFF.

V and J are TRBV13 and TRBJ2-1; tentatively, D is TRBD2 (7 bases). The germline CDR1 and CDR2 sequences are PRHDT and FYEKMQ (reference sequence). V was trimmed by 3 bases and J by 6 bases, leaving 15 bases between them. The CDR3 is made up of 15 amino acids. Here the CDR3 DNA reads TGTGCCAGCAGCTTTCTCAGGGAGGGGGGCAATGAGCAGTTCTTC. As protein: CASSFLREGGNEQFF.

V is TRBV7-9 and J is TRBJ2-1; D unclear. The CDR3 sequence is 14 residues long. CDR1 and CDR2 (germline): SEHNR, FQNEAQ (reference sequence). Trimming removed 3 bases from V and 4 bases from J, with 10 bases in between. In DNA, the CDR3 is TGTGCCAGCAGCTTGATGGCGGAGTACAATGAGCAGTTCTTC. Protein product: CASSLMAEYNEQFF.

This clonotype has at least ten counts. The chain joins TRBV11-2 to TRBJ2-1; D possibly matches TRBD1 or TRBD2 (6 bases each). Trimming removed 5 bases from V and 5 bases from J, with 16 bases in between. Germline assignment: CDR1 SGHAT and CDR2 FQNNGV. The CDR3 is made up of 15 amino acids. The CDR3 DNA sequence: TGTGCCAGCAGCCCCTTCGGGGGCAGCAACAATGAGCAGTTCTTC. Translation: CASSPFGGSNNEQFF.

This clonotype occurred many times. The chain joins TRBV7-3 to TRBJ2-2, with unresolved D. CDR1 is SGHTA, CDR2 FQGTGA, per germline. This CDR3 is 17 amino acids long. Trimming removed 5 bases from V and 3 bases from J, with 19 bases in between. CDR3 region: CASSEKPLGRDTGELFF. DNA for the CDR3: TGTGCCAGCAGCGAAAAACCCCTTGGTAGGGACACCGGGGAGCTGTTTTTT.

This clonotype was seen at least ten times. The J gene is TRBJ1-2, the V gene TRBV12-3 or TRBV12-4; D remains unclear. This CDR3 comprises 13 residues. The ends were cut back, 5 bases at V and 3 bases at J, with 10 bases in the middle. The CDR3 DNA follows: TGTGCCAGCAGTCGGGAGGAATACTATGGCTACACCTTC. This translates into CASSREEYYGYTF.

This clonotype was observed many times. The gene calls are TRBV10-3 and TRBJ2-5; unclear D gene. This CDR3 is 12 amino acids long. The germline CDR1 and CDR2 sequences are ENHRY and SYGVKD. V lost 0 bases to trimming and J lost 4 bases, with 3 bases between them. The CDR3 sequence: CAISESRETQYF. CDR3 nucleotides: TGTGCCATCAGTGAGTCCAGAGAGACCCAGTACTTC.

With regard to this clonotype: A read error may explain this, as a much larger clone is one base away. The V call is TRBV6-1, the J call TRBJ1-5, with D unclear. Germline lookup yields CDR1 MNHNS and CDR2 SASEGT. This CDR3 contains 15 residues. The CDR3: CACSDNSYSNQPQHF. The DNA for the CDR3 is TGTGCCTGCAGTGACAACAGCTATAGCAATCAGCCCCAGCATTTT.

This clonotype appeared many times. CDR3 protein: CASDDVRVIRNTEAFF. The CDR3 DNA follows: TGTGCCAGCGACGACGTAAGGGTAATACGGAACACTGAAGCTTTCTTT. This chain joins TRBV6-1 and TRBJ1-1; D unclear. V lost 8 bases, J lost 1 base, and 20 bases lay in between. The CDR3 totals 16 residues. Germline V gene lookup returns CDR1 MNHNS and CDR2 SASEGT.

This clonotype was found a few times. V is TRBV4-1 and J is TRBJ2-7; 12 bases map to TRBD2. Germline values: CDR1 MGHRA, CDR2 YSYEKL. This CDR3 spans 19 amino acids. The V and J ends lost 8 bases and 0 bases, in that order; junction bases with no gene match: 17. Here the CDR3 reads CASSRLLRTSGISSYEQYF. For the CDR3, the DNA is TGCGCCAGCTCCCGACTCCTTAGGACTAGCGGGATTAGCTCCTACGAGCAGTACTTC.

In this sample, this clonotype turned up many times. The CDR3 sequence is CASSVTSGTSGATGELFF. For the CDR3, the DNA is TGTGCCAGCAGCGTCACCTCCGGGACTAGCGGGGCCACCGGGGAGCTGTTTTTT. V is TRBV9 and J is TRBJ2-2, with 13 positions matching TRBD2. CDR1 is SGDLS, CDR2 YYNGEE, per germline. This CDR3 is 18 amino acids long. The trim removed 2 bases at V and 4 bases at J, leaving 8 bases unmatched. Looking up the rest from reference TRBV9 and TRBJ2-2 gives the full variable domain: DSGVTQTPKHLITATGQRVTLRCSPRSGDLSVYWYQQSLDQGLQFLIQYYNGEERAKGNILERFSAQQFPDLHSELNLSSLELGDSALYFCASSVTSGTSGATGELFFGEGSRLTVL.

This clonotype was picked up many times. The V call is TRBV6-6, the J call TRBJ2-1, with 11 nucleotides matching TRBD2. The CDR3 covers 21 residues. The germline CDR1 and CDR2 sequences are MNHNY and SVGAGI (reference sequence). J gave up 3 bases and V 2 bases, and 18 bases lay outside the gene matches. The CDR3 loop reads CASSYGLAGGHDLGDYNEQFF. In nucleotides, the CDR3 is TGTGCCAGCAGTTACGGGTTAGCGGGGGGGCACGACCTAGGGGACTACAATGAGCAGTTCTTC.

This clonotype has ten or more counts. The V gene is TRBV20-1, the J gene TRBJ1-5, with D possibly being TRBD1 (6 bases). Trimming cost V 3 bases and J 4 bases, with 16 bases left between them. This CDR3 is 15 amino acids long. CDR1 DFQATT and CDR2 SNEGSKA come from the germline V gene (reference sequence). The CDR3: CSASRGGQENQPQHF. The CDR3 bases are TGCAGTGCTAGTAGGGGGGGGCAAGAAAATCAGCCCCAGCATTTT.

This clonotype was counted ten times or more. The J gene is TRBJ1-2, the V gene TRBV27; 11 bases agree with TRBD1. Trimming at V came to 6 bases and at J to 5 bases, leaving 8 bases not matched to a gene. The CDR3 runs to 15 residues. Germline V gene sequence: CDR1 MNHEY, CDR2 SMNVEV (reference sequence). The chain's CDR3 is CASRPDRGPDYGYTF. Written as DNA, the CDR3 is TGTGCCAGCAGGCCGGACAGGGGGCCAGATTATGGCTACACCTTC.

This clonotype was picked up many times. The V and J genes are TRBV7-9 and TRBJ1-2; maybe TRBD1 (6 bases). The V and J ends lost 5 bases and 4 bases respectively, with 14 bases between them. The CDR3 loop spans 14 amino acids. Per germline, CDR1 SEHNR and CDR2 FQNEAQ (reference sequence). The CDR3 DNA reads TGTGCCAGCAGCGACTCACAGGGCATCTATGGCTACACCTTC. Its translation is CASSDSQGIYGYTF. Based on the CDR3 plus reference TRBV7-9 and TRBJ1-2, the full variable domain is DTGVSQNPRHKITKRGQNVTFRCDPISEHNRLYWYRQTLGQGPEFLTYFQNEAQLEKSRLLSDRFSAERPKGSFSTLEIQRTEQGDSAMYLCASSDSQGIYGYTFGSGTRLTVV.

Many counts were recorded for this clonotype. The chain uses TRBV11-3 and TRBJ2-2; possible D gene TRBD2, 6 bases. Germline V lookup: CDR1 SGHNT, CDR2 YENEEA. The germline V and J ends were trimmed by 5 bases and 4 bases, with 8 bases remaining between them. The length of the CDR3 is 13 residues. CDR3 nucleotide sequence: TGTGCCAGCAGCAAGGGACTCACCGGGGAGCTGTTTTTT. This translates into CASSKGLTGELFF.

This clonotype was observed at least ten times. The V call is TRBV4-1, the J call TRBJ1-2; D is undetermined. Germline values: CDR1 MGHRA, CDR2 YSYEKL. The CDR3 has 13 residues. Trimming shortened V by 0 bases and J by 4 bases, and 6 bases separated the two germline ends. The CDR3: CASSQEGTYGYTF. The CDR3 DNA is TGCGCCAGCAGCCAAGAAGGTACCTATGGCTACACCTTC.

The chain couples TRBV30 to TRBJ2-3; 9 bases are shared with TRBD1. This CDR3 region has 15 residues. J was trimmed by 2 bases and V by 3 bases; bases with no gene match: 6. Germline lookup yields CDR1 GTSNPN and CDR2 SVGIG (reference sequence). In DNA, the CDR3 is TGTGCCTGGAGGAGGACAGGGGTCCTCACAGATACGCAGTATTTT. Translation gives CAWRRTGVLTDTQYF.

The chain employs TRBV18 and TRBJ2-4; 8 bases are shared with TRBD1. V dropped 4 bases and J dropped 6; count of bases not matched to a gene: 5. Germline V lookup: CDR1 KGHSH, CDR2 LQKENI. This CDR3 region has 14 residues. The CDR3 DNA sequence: TGTGCCAGCTCACTGGGACAGGTCGGAAACATTCAGTACTTC. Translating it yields CASSLGQVGNIQYF.

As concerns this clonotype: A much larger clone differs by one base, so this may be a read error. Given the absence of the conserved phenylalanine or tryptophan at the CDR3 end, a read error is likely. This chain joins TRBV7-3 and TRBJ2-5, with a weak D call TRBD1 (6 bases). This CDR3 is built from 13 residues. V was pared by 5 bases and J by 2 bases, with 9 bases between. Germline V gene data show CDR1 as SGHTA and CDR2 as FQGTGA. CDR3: CASSNGQQETQYL. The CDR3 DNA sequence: TGTGCCAGCAGCAATGGACAGCAAGAGACCCAGTACCTC.

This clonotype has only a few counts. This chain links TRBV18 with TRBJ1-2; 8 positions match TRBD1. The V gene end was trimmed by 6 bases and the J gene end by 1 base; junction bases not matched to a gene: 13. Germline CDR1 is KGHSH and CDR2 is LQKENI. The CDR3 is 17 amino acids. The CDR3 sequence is CASSDREGGADNYGYTF. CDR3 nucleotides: TGTGCCAGCTCGGACAGGGAAGGGGGCGCAGATAACTATGGCTACACCTTC.

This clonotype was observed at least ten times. CDR3 sequence: CASSRSSSNQPQHF. The CDR3, as DNA: TGTGCCAGTTCCCGGAGTTCGAGCAATCAGCCCCAGCATTTT. The V call is TRBV19, the J call TRBJ1-5; D is uncertain. The germline V gene has CDR1 LNHDA and CDR2 SQIVND (reference sequence). V was clipped by 8 bases and J by 1 base, with 12 bases between them. The CDR3 sequence is 14 residues long.

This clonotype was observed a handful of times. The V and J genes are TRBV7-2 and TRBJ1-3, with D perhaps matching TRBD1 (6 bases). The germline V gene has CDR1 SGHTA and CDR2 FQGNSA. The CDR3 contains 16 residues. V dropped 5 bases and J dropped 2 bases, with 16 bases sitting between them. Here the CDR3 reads CASSQTPRQAGNTIYF. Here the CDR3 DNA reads TGTGCCAGCAGCCAGACCCCTCGACAGGCTGGAAACACCATATATTTT.

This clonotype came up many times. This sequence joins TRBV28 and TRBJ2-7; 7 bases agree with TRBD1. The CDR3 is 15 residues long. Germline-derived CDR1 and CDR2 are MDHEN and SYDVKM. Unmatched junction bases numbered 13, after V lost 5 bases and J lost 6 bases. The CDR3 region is CASSLRQGVDPEQYF. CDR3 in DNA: TGTGCCAGCAGTCTCCGACAGGGTGTTGACCCCGAGCAGTACTTC.

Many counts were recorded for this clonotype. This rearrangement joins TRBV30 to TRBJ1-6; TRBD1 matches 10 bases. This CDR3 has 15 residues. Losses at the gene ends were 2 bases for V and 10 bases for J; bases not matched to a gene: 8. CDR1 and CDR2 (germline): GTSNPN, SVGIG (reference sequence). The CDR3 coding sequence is TGTGCCTGGAGTTCCCGGACAGGGGGTGAATCACCCCTCCACTTT. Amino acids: CAWSSRTGGESPLHF.

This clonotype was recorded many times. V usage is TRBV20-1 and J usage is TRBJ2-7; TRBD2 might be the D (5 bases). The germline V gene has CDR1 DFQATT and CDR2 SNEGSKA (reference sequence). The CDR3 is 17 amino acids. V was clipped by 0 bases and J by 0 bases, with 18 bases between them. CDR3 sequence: CSARDIIGAGASYEQYF. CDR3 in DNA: TGCAGTGCTAGAGATATCATTGGTGCGGGCGCCTCCTACGAGCAGTACTTC.

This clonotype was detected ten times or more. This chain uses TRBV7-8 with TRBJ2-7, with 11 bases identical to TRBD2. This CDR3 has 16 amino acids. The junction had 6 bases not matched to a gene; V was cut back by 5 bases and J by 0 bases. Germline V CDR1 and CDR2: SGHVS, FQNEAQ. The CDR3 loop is CASSPGLAGSSYEQYF. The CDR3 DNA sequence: TGTGCCAGCAGCCCCGGACTAGCGGGTAGCTCCTACGAGCAGTACTTC.

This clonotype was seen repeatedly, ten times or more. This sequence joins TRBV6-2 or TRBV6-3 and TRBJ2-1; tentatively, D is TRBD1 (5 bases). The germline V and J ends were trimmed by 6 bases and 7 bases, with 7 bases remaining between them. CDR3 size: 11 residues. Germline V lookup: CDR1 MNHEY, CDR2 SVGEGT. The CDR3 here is CASSRVNEQFF. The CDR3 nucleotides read TGTGCCAGCAGCAGGGTAAATGAGCAGTTCTTC.

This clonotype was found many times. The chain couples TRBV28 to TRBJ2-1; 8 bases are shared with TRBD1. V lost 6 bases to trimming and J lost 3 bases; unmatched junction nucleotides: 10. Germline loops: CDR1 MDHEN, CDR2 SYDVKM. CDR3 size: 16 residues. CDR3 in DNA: TGTGCCAGCAGCACGCCTCAGGGGGCGCGCTACAATGAGCAGTTCTTC. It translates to CASSTPQGARYNEQFF.

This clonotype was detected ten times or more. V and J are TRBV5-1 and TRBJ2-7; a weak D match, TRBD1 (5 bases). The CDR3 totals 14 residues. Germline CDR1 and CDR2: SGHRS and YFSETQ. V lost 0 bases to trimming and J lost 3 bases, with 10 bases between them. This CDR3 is CASSLGGTYYEQYF. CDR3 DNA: TGCGCCAGCAGCTTGGGGGGCACCTACTACGAGCAGTACTTC.